Below are 5 T cell receptor beta chains sequenced from a single sample in a study of T cell responses to AZD1222 COVID-19 vaccine. Generated by immunoSEQ multiplex PCR, the TCRdb table keeps only in-frame clones and is missing some. This table holds tens of thousands of clones, 89% found once. The sequences come from peripheral blood, collected 28 days after the second AZD1222 dose. Every receptor here comes from an adult who received the AZD1222 COVID-19 vaccine.

The chain employs TRBV9 and TRBJ1-2; 9 bases agree with TRBD1. Looked up from germline, CDR1 is SGDLS and CDR2 is YYNGEE. CDR3 size: 15 residues. The V segment lost 3 bases and the J segment 4 bases; nucleotides outside the gene matches: 7. The CDR3 reads CASSAQDRGLYGYTF. As DNA, the CDR3 is TGTGCCAGCAGCGCCCAGGACAGGGGCCTCTATGGCTACACCTTC. The entire variable domain, with the rest obtained from reference TRBV9 and TRBJ1-2, is as follows: DSGVTQTPKHLITATGQRVTLRCSPRSGDLSVYWYQQSLDQGLQFLIQYYNGEERAKGNILERFSAQQFPDLHSELNLSSLELGDSALYFCASSAQDRGLYGYTFGSGTRLTVV.

The rearrangement uses TRBV6-1 and TRBJ1-5, with D unresolved. This CDR3 is 16 amino acids long. Germline V lookup: CDR1 MNHNS, CDR2 SASEGT. V shed 2 bases and J shed 1 base, with 12 bases lying between them. The CDR3 DNA is TGTGCCAGCAGTGAACGGCTTGGGAAGAGCAATCAGCCCCAGCATTTT. It encodes CASSERLGKSNQPQHF.

This clone was counted a few times. The rearrangement uses TRBV12-3 or TRBV12-4 and TRBJ2-3; perhaps TRBD2 as D (6 bases). Deletions cut 5 bases from V and 4 bases from J, with 10 bases between. This CDR3 contains 13 residues. The CDR3 DNA is TGTGCCAGCAGTGGGACTTTCGCAGATACGCAGTATTTT. Translation: CASSGTFADTQYF.

V is TRBV5-4 and J is TRBJ2-2, with D possibly being TRBD1 (7 bases). This CDR3 is built from 17 residues. The ends were cut back, 0 bases at V and 3 bases at J, with 15 bases in the middle. In germline, CDR1 is SGHNT, CDR2 YYREEE (reference sequence). Here the CDR3 DNA reads TGTGCCAGCAGCTTGGCCGGAGGGGGCGCAGACACCGGGGAGCTGTTTTTT. It is translated as CASSLAGGGADTGELFF.

The rearrangement links TRBV4-3 to TRBJ2-7; D might be TRBD2 (7 bases). V gave up 0 bases and J gave up 4 bases, with 19 bases separating them. Germline values: CDR1 LGHNA, CDR2 YSLEER. CDR3 length equals 17 residues. CDR3 region: CASSQELRGAMGYEQYF. Written as DNA, the CDR3 is TGCGCCAGCAGCCAAGAGTTACGGGGGGCGATGGGGTACGAGCAGTACTTC.